The clone carrying this TCR beta chain was detected many times. The target antigen is unknown. The data originate from a study of T-cell reconstitution after alpha-beta-depleted transplantation in children. Preparing the TCRbeta library involved the use of unique molecular identifiers. TCRdb used MiXCR to reprocess the PCR reads, holding one entry per CDR3 protein. The repertoire consists of 65,000 to 70,000 distinct CDR3 sequences, with 4.9% occurring once and the leading ten covering under 20%. The V end was cut by 0 bases, the J end by 4 bases, with 12 bases between. Germline CDR1 reads MRHNA; CDR2 reads SNTAGT. CDR3 length: 15 residues. Findings and limits, study-wide: After transplant, at about two months, alpha-beta T cells were reportedly derived from several hundred expanded graft clones. At one year after transplant, newly produced T cells mostly accounted for T-cell counts and diversity. Some patients' high day-60 TCRbeta diversity was traced to surviving recipient T cells and thymic progenitors.

The sequence derives from a boy less than two years old who had a stem cell transplant for acute myeloid leukemia, so the T cells may come from the graft donor. The starting material was PBMCs, mostly from graft donor cells, obtained 180 days after TCRalphabeta/CD19-depleted stem cell transplant. V and J are TRBV6-4 and TRBJ1-1, with a possible D match to TRBD1 (6 bases). The CDR3 sequence is CASSDSNTGSTEAFF. CDR3 coding DNA: TGTGCCAGCAGTGACTCGAACACAGGGAGCACTGAAGCTTTCTTT.